A single sample gave rise to the 15 T cell receptor beta chains below, sequenced in a study of tumor-infiltrating T cells and Merkel cell polyomavirus. Study information: The study examined CD8+ T cells specific for the Merkel cell polyomavirus KLL epitope.

Sequencing was performed with immunoSEQ multiplex PCR; in TCRdb, only in-frame clones are kept and a portion is missing. The data hold roughly 3,000 clones, with about 83% observed a single time. Robust Merkel cell polyomavirus Large T antigen positivity by immunohistochemistry was seen in all patients' tumors. The sequencing input was tumor tissue. The origin of the receptors is a man aged 50 to 60 with Merkel cell carcinoma.

The chain carries TRBV13 and TRBJ1-2; 10 positions match TRBD1. Germline CDR1 is PRHDT and CDR2 is FYEKMQ (reference sequence). The CDR3 sequence is 13 residues long. Unmatched junction bases numbered 1, after V lost 5 bases and J lost 4 bases. CDR3 nucleotide sequence: TGTGCCAGCAGCGGGACAGGGGCCTATGGCTACACCTTC. This gives the protein CASSGTGAYGYTF.

The CDR3 nucleotides are TGTGCCAGCAGGCCACAGGGGTCGACTGAAGCTTTCTTT. This sequence encodes CASRPQGSTEAFF. The rearrangement links TRBV6-1 to TRBJ1-1, with 7 bases that match TRBD1. V lost 6 bases and J lost 5; bases outside the gene matches: 6. Germline values: CDR1 MNHNS, CDR2 SASEGT. CDR3 length equals 13 residues.

The rearrangement links TRBV9 to TRBJ1-2, with 10 bases that match TRBD1. This CDR3 has 14 amino acids. Germline CDR1 and CDR2: SGDLS and YYNGEE. Trimming cost V 3 bases and J 7 bases; bases outside gene matches: 6. The CDR3 DNA reads TGTGCCAGCAGCGCCGGACAGGGGGTAGGTGGCTACACCTTC. This gives the protein CASSAGQGVGGYTF.

V is TRBV9 and J is TRBJ2-5; TRBD2 is a possible D gene (6 bases). V was pared by 3 bases and J by 4 bases, with 19 bases between. Germline assignment: CDR1 SGDLS and CDR2 YYNGEE. The CDR3 runs 16 residues. The CDR3 nucleotides are TGTGCCAGCAGCGGGGGGACTCGTCTGTATGGAGAGACCCAGTACTTC. Translation: CASSGGTRLYGETQYF.

The chain links TRBV5-1 to TRBJ2-3, with TRBD2 matching 14 bases. J was trimmed by 6 bases and V by 1 base; bases with no gene match: 13. This CDR3 has 19 residues. Germline CDR1 is SGHRS and CDR2 is YFSETQ. The CDR3 DNA reads TGCGCCAGCAGCTTGCGACTAGCGGGGGGGGCTGTGATAAGGGATACGCAGTATTTT. Its translation: CASSLRLAGGAVIRDTQYF.

V gene TRBV23-1 combines with J gene TRBJ1-1; 9 bases align to TRBD1. TRBV23-1 counts as an open reading frame of uncertain function. V trimming: 2 bases; J trimming: 3 bases; junction bases outside the gene matches: 10. The CDR3 length is 17 residues. The CDR3 region is CASSQPRPGQGDTEAFF. The DNA of the CDR3 is TGCGCCAGCAGTCAACCCCGTCCGGGACAGGGAGACACTGAAGCTTTCTTT.

This chain joins TRBV5-5 and TRBJ1-5; D perhaps matches TRBD1 (6 bases). Trimming shortened V by 1 base and J by 4 bases, and 15 bases separated the two germline ends. CDR1 is SGHKS, CDR2 YYEKEE, per germline (reference sequence). The CDR3 runs 16 residues. CDR3 amino acids: CASSLKGQGRNQPQHF. The CDR3 DNA reads as TGTGCCAGCAGCTTGAAGGGGCAGGGGCGGAATCAGCCCCAGCATTTT.

The chain employs TRBV6-1 and TRBJ2-3, with TRBD2 matching 8 bases. The CDR3 consists of 13 residues. Germline CDR1 MNHNS, CDR2 SASEGT. V lost 6 bases, J lost 4 bases, and 3 bases stayed unmatched. CDR3 residues: CASRAGGADTQYF. CDR3 DNA: TGTGCCAGCAGGGCGGGGGGAGCAGATACGCAGTATTTT.

Only one count was recorded for this clone. The chain uses TRBV7-9 and TRBJ2-3, with D maybe TRBD1 (6 bases). This CDR3 is 13 amino acids long. Trimming shortened V by 5 bases and J by 2 bases, and 8 bases separated the two germline ends. CDR1 is SEHNR, CDR2 FQNEAQ, per germline (reference sequence). The CDR3 sequence is CASSDRNTDTQYF. The DNA for the CDR3 is TGTGCCAGCAGCGACAGGAACACAGATACGCAGTATTTT.

This clone has just one count. The chain combines TRBV2 with TRBJ1-5; D remains unclear. CDR3 length: 12 residues. Trimming removed 6 bases at V and 3 bases at J, with 6 bases between. The germline V gene encodes CDR1 SNHLY and CDR2 FYNNEI. The CDR3 DNA follows: TGTGCCAGCAGACAGCCCAATCAGCCCCAGCATTTT. Its protein product is CASRQPNQPQHF. The full variable domain, its missing parts supplied by reference TRBV2 and TRBJ1-5, is EPEVTQTPSHQVTQMGQEVILRCVPISNHLYFYWYRQILGQKVEFLVSFYNNEISEKSEIFDDQFSVERPDGSNFTLKIRSTKLEDSAMYFCASRQPNQPQHFGDGTRLSIL.

This clone has only a few counts. The chain carries TRBV7-5 and TRBJ2-1; the DNA was not compared with TRBD1, the D call given in the table. TRBV7-5 is reported as a pseudogene. This CDR3 is 15 amino acids long. The CDR3 reads CVRSTRDSSYNEQFF. The CDR3 nucleotides are TGTGTCAGAAGCACCCGGGACAGCTCCTACAATGAGCAGTTCTTC.

Here the CDR3 reads CATGGLARYEQYF. The CDR3 DNA reads as TGTGCCACCGGGGGACTAGCCAGATACGAGCAGTACTTC. The chain is built from TRBV6-4 and TRBJ2-7; 9 nucleotides match TRBD2. V dropped 10 bases and J dropped 4; count of bases not matched to a gene: 8. The CDR3 covers 13 residues. Germline V gene lookup returns CDR1 MRHNA and CDR2 SNTAGT.

This clone has more than one count but fewer than ten. This chain links TRBV7-8 with TRBJ2-1, with TRBD2 matching 7 bases. Germline assignment: CDR1 SGHVS and CDR2 FQNEAQ. Trimming at V came to 5 bases and at J to 6 bases, leaving 13 bases not matched to a gene. The CDR3 is 16 residues long. The CDR3: CASSPPRRAGFNEQFF. The DNA for the CDR3 is TGTGCCAGCAGCCCCCCGAGGCGAGCGGGGTTCAATGAGCAGTTCTTC. Full variable domain (rest looked up from reference TRBV7-8 and TRBJ2-1): GAGVSQSPRYKVAKRGQDVALRCDPISGHVSLFWYQQALGQGPEFLTYFQNEAQLDKSGLPSDRFFAERPEGSVSTLKIQRTQQEDSAVYLCASSPPRRAGFNEQFFGPGTRLTVL.

This chain joins TRBV7-9 and TRBJ2-3, with D possibly matching TRBD2 (6 bases). CDR3 size: 14 residues. Germline CDR1 and CDR2: SEHNR and FQNEAQ (reference sequence). The V end was cut by 10 bases, the J end by 2 bases, with 16 bases between. CDR3 protein: CATLGTRATDTQYF. The CDR3 nucleotides are TGTGCCACGCTGGGGACTCGAGCCACAGATACGCAGTATTTT.

The chain carries TRBV2 and TRBJ2-1, with D maybe TRBD2 (7 bases). The germline V and J ends were trimmed by 6 bases and 3 bases, with 15 bases remaining between them. Germline lookup yields CDR1 SNHLY and CDR2 FYNNEI. The CDR3 consists of 15 residues. CDR3 residues: CASRKGGDYYNEQFF. The CDR3 nucleotides read TGTGCCAGCAGGAAAGGGGGGGATTACTACAATGAGCAGTTCTTC.